Listed here are 5 T cell receptor beta chains from one sample, sequenced in a study of siplizumab effects on memory and regulatory T cells. Generated by immunoSEQ multiplex PCR, the TCRdb table keeps only in-frame clones and is missing some. This repertoire shows some 73,000 clones, 93% found once; its top ten account for 5%. Input material: CD8+ T cells sorted from blood. The source is a human donor in good health.

This clone was detected once. The chain combines TRBV11-2 with TRBJ1-2; possible D gene TRBD1, 6 bases. The germline V gene has CDR1 SGHAT and CDR2 FQNNGV. Trimming cost V 5 bases and J 4 bases, with 14 bases left between them. The CDR3 covers 14 residues. CDR3 amino acids: CASSPQGTGYGYTF. The CDR3 region has the DNA TGTGCCAGCAGCCCACAGGGTACCGGCTATGGCTACACCTTC.

The CDR3 sequence: CASSWGYRDRGYTF. CDR3 DNA: TGTGCCAGTAGTTGGGGATACAGGGATCGGGGCTACACCTTC. V usage is TRBV19 and J usage is TRBJ1-2; D perhaps matches TRBD1 (6 bases). The V end was cut by 5 bases, the J end by 8 bases, with 18 bases between. CDR1 is LNHDA and CDR2 is SQIVND in the germline V gene (reference sequence). This CDR3 region has 14 residues.

The sample holds one count of this clone. The chain links TRBV7-9 to TRBJ1-3; 9 bases match TRBD1. The germline V gene has CDR1 SEHNR and CDR2 FQNEAQ (reference sequence). The J segment lost 4 bases and the V segment lost 5 bases, leaving 9 bases of the junction unmatched. The length of the CDR3 is 16 residues. This CDR3 is CASSPGTGGSGNTIYF. The CDR3 region has the DNA TGTGCCAGCAGCCCCGGTACAGGGGGCTCCGGAAACACCATATATTTT.

The J gene is TRBJ2-5, the V gene TRBV6-5; D remains unclear. V was trimmed by 5 bases and J by 1 base, leaving 5 bases between them. The length of the CDR3 is 12 residues. The germline CDR1 and CDR2 sequences are MNHEY and SVGAGI. For the CDR3, the DNA is TGTGCCAGCAGTCCTGGCCAAGAGACCCAGTACTTC. It specifies CASSPGQETQYF.

This clone rates as medium-sized. The rearrangement uses TRBV25-1 and TRBJ2-2; 8 bases are shared with TRBD1. CDR1 is MGHDK, CDR2 SYGVNS, per germline. CDR3 size: 15 residues. Germline trimming cut 3 bases from V and 6 bases from J; bases unmatched to any gene: 6. The CDR3: CASSEMTGEAGELFF. The DNA for the CDR3 is TGTGCCAGCAGTGAGATGACAGGGGAGGCCGGGGAGCTGTTTTTT.